This entry concerns a single TCR beta chain. Its antigen is still unknown. Nothing much larger sits one base from this clone, and base qualities are not available. The protocol used for the library was the immunoSEQ multiplex PCR assay. For the multiplex PCR, a mixture combining 60 forward primers for TCR Vbeta segments and 13 reverse primers for TCR Jbeta segments was used. Amplification of the CDR3 region of rearranged TCR beta genes was performed with a multiplex PCR assay on genomic DNA. The amplified TCR beta libraries were sequenced on the Illumina HiSeq System as 87-base-pair reads. Per the authors' processing: Across the 670 or so repertoires, a later analysis counted some 81 million unique TCR beta chains, approximately 12 million of which were shared by at least two donors. To remove PCR and sequencing errors, raw reads were error-corrected and collapsed into unique sequences using a nearest-neighbor algorithm that merged closely related sequences. To assign V, D and J gene segments, CDR3 sequences were aligned to IMGT reference sequences. For a sequence to be retained, at least a six-nucleotide match to both a V gene segment and a J gene segment was required. Rearrangements were classified as productive when the CDR3 lacked stop codons and remained in frame with V and J, and all other rearrangements were classified as non-productive. Following IMGT convention, CDR3 was defined as the stretch from the second conserved V-encoded cysteine to the conserved J-encoded phenylalanine. In an earlier analysis of 550 to 650 of the donors, sequences lacking an unambiguous match to a single V gene segment were excluded. An earlier analysis of 587 of the donors classified V segments as functional when productive rearrangements were above 56.7% and as segregating when the standard deviation between donors was above 5%. A statistical classification framework was developed to diagnose cytomegalovirus status using the catalog of TCR beta chain sequences. V and J gene assignment, in a later analysis, came from comparing TCR nucleotide sequences with IMGT/GENE-DB human TR gene sequences. A later analysis assigned CDR3 sequences and most-parsimonious VDJ recombination scenarios with the TCRdist pipeline. In a later analysis, each TCR beta chain was defined by its CDR3 amino acid sequence together with its V-gene family, and reads lacking a unique V-gene family were excluded. As a way to deal with suspected cross-contamination and a sequencing artifact, a later analysis dropped more than 500 nucleotide sequences that were highly shared and had low generation probability. For each public chain, a later analysis derived a clonal expansion index from normalized ranks of inferred template counts within each repertoire. A later analysis computed generation probabilities with a VDJ recombination model fitted to out-of-frame rearrangements, and checked the results against IGoR. In a later analysis, TCR-TCR, TCR-HLA and TCR-CMV co-occurrence was scored with hypergeometric tests, and a repertoire-size bias correction was applied to TCR pairs. False discovery rates were estimated in a later analysis by permuting HLA or CMV assignments 20 times. In a later analysis, co-occurring TCRs were grouped with DBSCAN, and TCRdist sequence similarity was added when clustering was performed within HLA-allele-positive subsets. Co-occurrence clustering excluded repertoires with fewer than 30,000 or more than 120,000 public chains, plus five with anomalous nucleotide sharing. Not all clones reach the TCRdb copy of this immuneACCESS table, which keeps in-frame sequences only. Checked studies attribute under half of the gap to unresolved V genes and leave the rest unexplained. That table supplies the V and J calls and clone size; D and trimming were determined from the DNA. Within this sample are around 140,000 clones, with around 75% of them counted one time only. More than 6.5% of the sample goes to the ten largest clones.

In total, 666 healthy bone marrow donors made up the cohort. Cohort members were all nominally healthy when sampled, although unrecorded immune exposures were likely present. The donor was CMV seronegative and belonged to the group of 350 or so seronegative cohort members. A peripheral blood sample was provided by each donor, and peripheral blood mononuclear cells were used for TCR beta sequencing. Genomic DNA was extracted from the blood cell samples with the Qiagen DNeasy Blood Extraction Kit. The CDR3 runs 19 residues from the cysteine to the phenylalanine. The only DNA kept is the CDR3, 57 bases in frame from the first base. V is pruned by 3 bases and J by 3 bases, leaving 7 bases of the junction without a gene match. CDR1 and CDR2, looked up from the germline V gene, are ENHRY and SYGVKD. This record belongs to a study of cytomegalovirus exposure and HLA in healthy donors (dated by TCRdb to 2016 to 2017). Describing the broader study: An earlier analysis of approximately 640 of the donors reported about 250 Gb of sequence data and roughly 110 million unique TCR beta sequences from some 180 million T cells. About 300 gigabases of sequencing data and tens of millions of unique TCR sequences were included in an early release covering roughly 600 HLA-typed donors. Of the roughly 410 genotyped donors, approximately 80% were placed in the genetic ancestry cluster associated with self-reported Caucasian donors. The study aimed to test whether cataloging public T cell receptors could reveal signatures of past pathogen exposure. The study profiled the T cell repertoires of 500 to 800 subjects by immunosequencing and related them to cytomegalovirus serostatus. Besides the first cohort of 550 to 750 subjects, a separate validation cohort made up of over a hundred different subjects was used. To predict cytomegalovirus infection status, the study brought together high-throughput TCR immunosequencing, statistical association of individual TCRs with disease status, and machine learning. In a later analysis, previously published TCR beta repertoires from some 640 donors were re-analyzed and high-resolution HLA genotyping was added so that TCR occurrence patterns could be studied. Rather than using new phenotypic data, the later analysis identified candidate immune exposures from TCR beta sequences and from how often those sequences occurred across donors. To decide whether each TCR beta V gene segment behaved as functional or pseudogenic, an earlier analysis of some 540 of the donors relied on high-throughput TCR beta sequencing. Donor age, sex, ethnicity and CMV serostatus were collected together with the repertoire data. A later genetic analysis used genome-wide SNP genotypes for about 65% of the 666 donors, treating that subset as a discovery cohort. All discovery cohort repertoires had been generated on a single sequencing platform. Class I and class II HLA loci were covered by the typing at four-digit resolution. The number of typed donors differed by locus: about 620-630 for A, B, C, DRB1 and DQB1; roughly 510 for DQA1; some 590 for DPA1; and around 490 for DPB1. Because of strong linkage in the cohort, five DR-DQ haplotypes were treated as single units for association and clustering. On average, over 200,000 unique TCR beta nucleotide sequences were sequenced per donor among 398 genotyped donors of the cohort, with roughly 18% of those sequences being non-productive. General study outcomes and caveats: The 87-base-pair reads could not distinguish some IMGT-functional V segments, including TRBV6-2 and TRBV6-3, so those segments were excluded. According to a later analysis, most CMV-associated TCR beta chains appeared to be HLA-restricted, and the HLA associations seemed to be driven largely by CMV exposure. V-gene and J-gene trimming of TCR beta chains was associated with a missense DCLRE1C variant in a later genetic analysis, and the association was replicated in an independent cohort. In this cohort, only TCR beta chains were sequenced, and detectable features were limited by the absence of alpha or paired-chain data. The presence/absence analyses assumed that sequencing depth was roughly uniform across donors, and that assumption may not be true. Cytomegalovirus status was reported to be diagnosed by the classifier with high specificity and sensitivity in both the original and validation cohorts. In a later genetic analysis, fewer N-insertions in productive TCRs were reported among donors in an Asian-associated ancestry cluster than the 666-donor mean. A total of 150 to 200 TCR beta chains were listed by the study as associated with cytomegalovirus. About 17 rarely observed V segments, including chromosome 9 orphons, were excluded from the earlier analysis of about 600 of the donors because counts were too low. HLA typing was unavailable for some donors at each locus, so association tests used only the typed subset. A further reported finding was that TCR beta sequences accurately predicted the HLA-A and HLA-B alleles for most subjects in the first cohort. In a later analysis, HLA-associated TCR beta chains were found to be more clonally expanded and to have lower generation probabilities than equally common non-associated chains. A cluster of highly shared sequence variants was judged likely to represent a technical artifact of the sequencing pipeline. Correlated functional status among segregating V segments might be attributable to linkage disequilibrium, but an unknown experimental factor could not be ruled out. According to the authors, the approach could potentially be generalized to other disease states and immunological phenotypes. According to a later analysis, parvovirus B19, influenza, CMV and Epstein-Barr virus appeared linked to several top co-occurrence clusters. A few of the identified cytomegalovirus-associated TCR beta chains were confirmed in vitro to be specific for cytomegalovirus antigens. Strong co-occurrence of HLA alleles, especially DR and DQ, made assigning TCR associations to individual alleles difficult. An earlier analysis of approximately 500 of the donors showed that most TCR beta V segments appeared in productive rearrangements either about 87% or about 30% of the time, which broadly matched IMGT annotations. In a later analysis, some 18,000 TCR beta sequences were associated with specific HLA alleles at a false discovery rate of 0.05. Most TCR sequences were observed very rarely across donors, whereas some public TCRs were present in many individuals. For the cohort, immune exposure information was limited to CMV serostatus. In a later analysis, the rate of TCR association differed among HLA loci, with DRB1 alleles having the most associated TCRs and HLA-C alleles having the fewest.

The TCR sequence derives from a man between 25 and 39 years old in good health and CMV-seronegative. The chain joins TRBV10-3 to TRBJ2-2; TRBD2 fits 16 bases in the junction. The sequenced sample consisted of PBMCs. The DNA sequence is given as TGTGCCATCAGTGACCCCGGGACTAGCGGGGGGGCTTACACCGGGGAGCTGTTTTTT. It codes for CAISDPGTSGGAYTGELFF.